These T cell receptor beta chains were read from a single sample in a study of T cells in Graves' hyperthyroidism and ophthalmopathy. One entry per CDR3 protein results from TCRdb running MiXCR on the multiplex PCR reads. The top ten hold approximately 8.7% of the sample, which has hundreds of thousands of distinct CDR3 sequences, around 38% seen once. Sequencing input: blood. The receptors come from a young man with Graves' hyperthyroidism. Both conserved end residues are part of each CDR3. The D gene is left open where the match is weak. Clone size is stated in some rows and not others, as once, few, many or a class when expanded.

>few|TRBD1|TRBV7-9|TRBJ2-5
TGTGCCAGCAGCTCGATTGCGGGACAGGGCTTC
CASSSIAGQGF
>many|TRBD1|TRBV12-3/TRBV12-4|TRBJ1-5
TGTGCCAGCAGCGACAGGGTCTGGGGCAATCAGCCCCAGCATTTT
CASSDRVWGNQPQHF
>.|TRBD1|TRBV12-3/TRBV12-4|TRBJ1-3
TGTGCCAGCAGTCTCCAGGGGGTAGCTGGAAACACCATATATTTT
CASSLQGVAGNTIYF
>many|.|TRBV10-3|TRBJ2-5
TGTGCCATCAGTGGAGGCGCTAGCGCAGAGACCCAGTACTTC
CAISGGASAETQYF
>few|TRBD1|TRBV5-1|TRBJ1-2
TGCGCCAGCAGCTGGAGCGGGACAGGCTATGGCTACACCTTC
CASSWSGTGYGYTF
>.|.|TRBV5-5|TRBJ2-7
TGTGCCAGCAGCAAGGTTGTGGCAGCCTACGAGCAGTACTTC
CASSKVVAAYEQYF
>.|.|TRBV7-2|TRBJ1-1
TGTGCCAGCAGCTTAGCGGAGGTCCGGGCAGCTTTCTTT
CASSLAEVRAAFF
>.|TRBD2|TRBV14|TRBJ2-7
TGTGCCAGCAGCCAAGGAAGCGGGGGGAAGCAGTACTTC
CASSQGSGGKQYF
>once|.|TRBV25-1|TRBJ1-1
TGTGCCAGCAGCTTAAGATCGGGGGGATCGTACACTGAAGCTTTCTTT
CASSLRSGGSYTEAFF
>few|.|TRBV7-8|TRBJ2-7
TGTGCCAGCAGCGACTGGGACAACCTATACGAGCAGTACTTC
CASSDWDNLYEQYF
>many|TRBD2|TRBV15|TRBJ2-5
TGTGCCACCAGCAGGGCACGCGGGGGGGCAGAAGAGACCCAGTACTTC
CATSRARGGAEETQYF
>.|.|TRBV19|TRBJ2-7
TGTGCCAGCTCAGCGAAAACGGGCCACTCCTACGAGCAGTACTTC
CASSAKTGHSYEQYF
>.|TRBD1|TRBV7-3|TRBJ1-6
TGTGCCAGCAGCTTGCGCGGGACAGGGGATTCACCCCACCACTTT
CASSLRGTGDSPHHF
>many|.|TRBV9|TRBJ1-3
TGTGCCAGCAGCGTAAGACGCTCTGGAAACACCATATATTTT
CASSVRRSGNTIYF
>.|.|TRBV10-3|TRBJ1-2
TGTGCCAGCAGCTTCACGGGTGCTAATGGCTACACCTTC
CASSFTGANGYTF
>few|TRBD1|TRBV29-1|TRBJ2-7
TGCAGCGTTGGGGAGACAGGGGAGATGTACGAGCAGTACTTC
CSVGETGEMYEQYF
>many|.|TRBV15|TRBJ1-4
TGTGCCACCAGCAGAGGACATACTAATGAAAAACTGTTTTTT
CATSRGHTNEKLFF
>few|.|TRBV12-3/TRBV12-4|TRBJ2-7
TGTGCCAGCAGTCCCCTCTCGAGAGGATACGAGCAGTACTTC
CASSPLSRGYEQYF
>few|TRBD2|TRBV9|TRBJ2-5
TGTGCCAGCAGCGTAGGAATGGGGGGGGGAGAGACCCAGTACTTC
CASSVGMGGGETQYF
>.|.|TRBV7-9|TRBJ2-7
TGTGCCAGCAGCTCCCCGAGCAGCAGGGTGGACGAGCAGTACTTC
CASSSPSSRVDEQYF
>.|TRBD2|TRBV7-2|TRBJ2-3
TGTGCCAGCAGCTTAGCAGCGGGAGACTTAGCAGATACGCAGTATTTT
CASSLAAGDLADTQYF
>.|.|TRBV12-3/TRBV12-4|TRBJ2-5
TGTGCCAGCAGTCCCTCGACAGTCGGGGAGACCCAGTACTTC
CASSPSTVGETQYF
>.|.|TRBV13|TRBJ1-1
TGTGCCAGCAGGATAGCGGGAGGGCCGACGGCTTTCTTT
CASRIAGGPTAFF
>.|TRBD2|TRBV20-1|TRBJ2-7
TGCAGTGCTTTAACGACTAGCGGGGGGGCCTACGAGCAGTACTTC
CSALTTSGGAYEQYF
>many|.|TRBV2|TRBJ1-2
TGTGCCAGCAGTGAGGGGGAAAACCCTGGCTACACCTTC
CASSEGENPGYTF
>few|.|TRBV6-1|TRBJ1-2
TGTGCCAGCAGTGAAGAGTGGACAAACTATGGCTACACCTTC
CASSEEWTNYGYTF
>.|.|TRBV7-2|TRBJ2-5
TGTGCCAGCAGCCTGACTTTCGTTGAGGAGGGAGAGACCCAGTACTTC
CASSLTFVEEGETQYF